Listed below are T cell receptor beta chains from one sample, sequenced in a study of T cell responses to AZD1222 COVID-19 vaccine. This table comes from immunoSEQ multiplex PCR, and its TCRdb copy is limited to in-frame clones, with some not included. The sample consists of around 84,000 clones, under 95% of them appearing once. Source: peripheral blood, taken on day 0 of MenACWY control vaccination. The source of these receptors is an adult in good health. Each CDR3 is given with its conserved first and last residue. D genes are given only for firm matches. Expanded clones are given a class, and other clones once, few, many or no size at all.

size	D	V	length	J	DNA	CDR3
few	NA	TRBV19	13	TRBJ1-6	TGTGCCAGTAGGGGGGAAATTGGGTCACCCCTCCACTTT	CASRGEIGSPLHF
NA	TRBD2	TRBV6-2/TRBV6-3	14	TRBJ2-3	TGTGCCAGCAGTAGCGGGAGAGTAACAGATACGCAGTATTTT	CASSSGRVTDTQYF
NA	NA	TRBV11-2	15	TRBJ2-4	TGTGCCAGCAGCTTATCCGCTAGGGGGAGAAACATTCAGTACTTC	CASSLSARGRNIQYF
NA	NA	TRBV7-9	13	TRBJ1-1	TGTGCCAGCAGCCCTGATCAGAACACTGAAGCTTTCTTT	CASSPDQNTEAFF
NA	TRBD2	TRBV7-9	14	TRBJ2-1	TGTGCCAGCAGCCCCGGGACTAGCGGGGATGAGCAGTTCTTC	CASSPGTSGDEQFF
once	TRBD2	TRBV3-1/TRBV3-2	15	TRBJ2-7	TGTGCCAGCAGCCAGGGACTAGCGGGAAGCTACGAGCAGTACTTC	CASSQGLAGSYEQYF
NA	TRBD1	TRBV6-6	14	TRBJ2-1	TGTGCCAGCGGAACTCAGGGGGCTTTAAATGAGCAGTTCTTC	CASGTQGALNEQFF
NA	TRBD1	TRBV6-5	14	TRBJ1-1	TGTGCCAGCAGAGGGACAGGGTCTAACACTGAAGCTTTCTTT	CASRGTGSNTEAFF
once	NA	TRBV5-6	14	TRBJ1-2	TGTGCCAGCAGCCAGGGCCGTACTAACTATGGCTACACCTTC	CASSQGRTNYGYTF
NA	NA	TRBV7-8	11	TRBJ2-1	TGTGCCAGCAGCTTAGCTAATGAGCAGTTCTTC	CASSLANEQFF
NA	TRBD1	TRBV7-8	16	TRBJ1-4	TGTGCCAGCAGCCCACGGAAGGGCAGGGGGAATGAAAAACTGTTTTTT	CASSPRKGRGNEKLFF
once	TRBD2	TRBV6-5	15	TRBJ2-1	TGTGCCAGCAGTCGGCCTAGCGGAACCTACAATGAGCAGTTCTTC	CASSRPSGTYNEQFF
NA	NA	TRBV29-1	12	TRBJ2-7	TGCAGCGTTGGGTGGGGAGCCTACGAGCAGTACTTC	CSVGWGAYEQYF
NA	TRBD2	TRBV19	15	TRBJ2-1	TGTGCCAGTAGAACCTCCTTTGGACTAGCGGGGTCGCAGTTCTTC	CASRTSFGLAGSQFF
NA	NA	TRBV7-2	15	TRBJ2-3	TGTGCCAGCAGCTTATCCCCAGGTAGCACAGATACGCAGTATTTT	CASSLSPGSTDTQYF
NA	TRBD1	TRBV10-3	14	TRBJ1-5	TGTGCCATCAGTCCTGACAGGGACGGTCAGCCCCAGCATTTT	CAISPDRDGQPQHF
NA	NA	TRBV19	12	TRBJ2-1	TGTGCCAGTAGTGCCCTCGGGTACCGGCAGTTCTTC	CASSALGYRQFF
NA	TRBD1	TRBV4-3	15	TRBJ1-2	TGCGCCAGCAGCCAGAGTCTAGGGGGCAACTATGGCTACACCTTC	CASSQSLGGNYGYTF
NA	TRBD1	TRBV10-1	15	TRBJ1-5	TGCGCCAGCAGCGTGGACAGGATACTCAATCAGCCCCAGCATTTT	CASSVDRILNQPQHF
NA	NA	TRBV18	13	TRBJ1-1	TGTGCCAGCTCACCGCCTGGCGGGGCTGAAGCTTTCTTT	CASSPPGGAEAFF
NA	TRBD1	TRBV3-1/TRBV3-2	16	TRBJ2-3	TGTGCCAGCAGCCAAGATGCGGGACAGGGATCAGATACGCAGTATTTT	CASSQDAGQGSDTQYF
once	NA	TRBV9	14	TRBJ2-3	TGTGCCAGCAGCGTAGAGGCAGGGCCAGATACGCAGTATTTT	CASSVEAGPDTQYF
NA	TRBD1	TRBV19	15	TRBJ2-1	TGTGCCAGTAGTCCCCGGACAGGGACGAGGAATGAGCAGTTCTTC	CASSPRTGTRNEQFF
once	NA	TRBV19	13	TRBJ1-5	TGTGCCAGTACGGACAGAGAAAATCAGCCCCAGCATTTT	CASTDRENQPQHF
NA	TRBD1	TRBV6-5	13	TRBJ2-7	TGTGCCACCGATATGACAGGGGCCTACGAGCAGTACTTC	CATDMTGAYEQYF
NA	NA	TRBV19	17	TRBJ1-3	TGTGCCAGTAGTATAATACGCAGGTCGAGCTCTGGAAACACCATATATTTT	CASSIIRRSSSGNTIYF
once	NA	TRBV7-2	14	TRBJ2-1	TGTGCCAGCAGCTTTCCATCGATGGCATATGAGCAGTTCTTC	CASSFPSMAYEQFF
NA	TRBD1	TRBV5-1	15	TRBJ2-2	TGCGCCAGCAGCTTGGCGGACAGGGACACCGGGGAGCTGTTTTTT	CASSLADRDTGELFF
NA	NA	TRBV29-1	12	TRBJ1-2	TGCAGCATGCGGGGCCGAAACTATGGCTACACCTTC	CSMRGRNYGYTF
NA	NA	TRBV3-1/TRBV3-2	14	TRBJ2-1	TGTGCCAGCAGCCAAGGATCAATCTCGGGGGAGCAGTTCTTC	CASSQGSISGEQFF
NA	NA	TRBV3-1/TRBV3-2	14	TRBJ2-1	TGTGCCAGCAGCCAAGATCCTCTTCCCAATGAGCAGTTCTTC	CASSQDPLPNEQFF
NA	NA	TRBV5-1	12	TRBJ2-7	TGCGCCAGCAGGGGGCAGTCCTACGAGCAGTACTTC	CASRGQSYEQYF
once	NA	TRBV7-2	12	TRBJ2-1	TGTGCCAGCAGCTCCTCAGGGTGGGAGCAGTTCTTC	CASSSSGWEQFF
NA	TRBD1	TRBV5-8	15	TRBJ2-2	TGTGCCAGCAGCACCTACAGGGGGCCCACCGGGGAGCTGTTTTTT	CASSTYRGPTGELFF
once	NA	TRBV6-2/TRBV6-3	15	TRBJ2-5	TGTGCCAGCAGTCAGGGGAGTTTTGGCCAAGAGACCCAGTACTTC	CASSQGSFGQETQYF
NA	NA	TRBV7-2	14	TRBJ1-1	TGTGCCAGCAGCTCCTGGGACTCGGGCGGTGAAGCTTTCTTT	CASSSWDSGGEAFF
NA	TRBD2	TRBV7-3	18	TRBJ2-1	TGTGCCAGCAGCTTAACGTATAGGGCGGGAGGGCCTTACAATGAGCAGTTCTTC	CASSLTYRAGGPYNEQFF
NA	NA	TRBV28	14	TRBJ2-5	TGTGCCAGCCAAGGGGGGACGAGACAAGAGACCCAGTACTTC	CASQGGTRQETQYF
few	NA	TRBV7-2	15	TRBJ1-5	TGTGCCAGCAGCTTAGCAGGGGGGAGCAATCAGCCCCAGCATTTT	CASSLAGGSNQPQHF
NA	NA	TRBV7-2	15	TRBJ2-5	TGTGCCAGCAGCTTTGGGCATAGAGTTACAGAGACCCAGTACTTC	CASSFGHRVTETQYF
NA	TRBD2	TRBV4-3	17	TRBJ2-7	TGCGCCAGCAGCCAAGGGCTAGCGGGGGCCTACTCCTACGAGCAGTACTTC	CASSQGLAGAYSYEQYF
once	TRBD2	TRBV25-1	13	TRBJ2-5	TGTGCCAGCACCTTAGCGGGGGAGGAGACCCAGTACTTC	CASTLAGEETQYF
NA	TRBD2	TRBV19	15	TRBJ2-1	TGTGCCAGTAGTGTGCTAGCGGGAGTTGGTAATGAGCAGTTCTTC	CASSVLAGVGNEQFF
NA	NA	TRBV25-1	14	TRBJ1-2	TGTGCCAGCAGAGGATTACAGGGAAACTATGGCTACACCTTC	CASRGLQGNYGYTF
NA	TRBD2	TRBV6-1	16	TRBJ2-1	TGTGCCAGCAGTGCGATACTAGCGAATAATTACAATGAGCAGTTCTTC	CASSAILANNYNEQFF
NA	NA	TRBV30	15	TRBJ2-6	TGTGCCTGGACCCAATTGCATTCTGGGGCCAACGTCCTGACTTTC	CAWTQLHSGANVLTF
NA	TRBD1	TRBV18	15	TRBJ1-1	TGTGCCAGCTCCCCTAGACAGGGGGCAGGGACTGAAGCTTTCTTT	CASSPRQGAGTEAFF
once	NA	TRBV3-1/TRBV3-2	15	TRBJ2-7	TGTGCCAGCAGCCAAGTGGCAGGGCGTTTCTACGAGCAGTACTTC	CASSQVAGRFYEQYF
NA	NA	TRBV15	16	TRBJ2-3	TGTGCCACCAGCAGAGATAAAGGAGATGGCACAGATACGCAGTATTTT	CATSRDKGDGTDTQYF
few	NA	TRBV7-3	17	TRBJ2-2	TGTGCCAGCAGCTTAAGGGGGGACTCAGAGAACACCGGGGAGCTGTTTTTT	CASSLRGDSENTGELFF
NA	TRBD1	TRBV7-9	14	TRBJ2-7	TGTGCCAGCAGCCCCGGGACAGGGCTAAACGAGCAGTACTTC	CASSPGTGLNEQYF
NA	NA	TRBV5-1	16	TRBJ1-4	TGCGCCAGCAGCTTGGTTGGGGGGAGAGCTAATGAAAAACTGTTTTTT	CASSLVGGRANEKLFF
NA	TRBD1	TRBV28	15	TRBJ2-1	TGTGCCAGCAGTTTCGGACAGGGGTCGAGGAATGAGCAGTTCTTC	CASSFGQGSRNEQFF
once	TRBD2	TRBV9	16	TRBJ2-1	TGTGCCAGCAGCGTAGCGGCGGGGGGCTCCTACAATGAGCAGTTCTTC	CASSVAAGGSYNEQFF
NA	TRBD2	TRBV5-1	15	TRBJ2-2	TGCGCCAGCAGCTTGGTAGCGGGGGACCCCGGGGAGCTGTTTTTT	CASSLVAGDPGELFF